There are a few counts of the clone carrying this T cell receptor beta chain. The antigen remains undetermined. The data stem from a study of T-cell memory formation after mild COVID-19. Across the study: In these data, TCR clusters were largely donor specific. Study observations and caveats: Mostly located in CM and EM were contracting CD4+ clones, with contracting CD8+ clones located in EMRA. Among clones contracting day 15 to 85, CD4/CD8 was balanced, whereas later expanders leaned CD4+.

The TCR alpha and TCR beta cDNA libraries, bearing sample barcodes and UMIs, were generated by 5'RACE using constant-segment primers. TCRdb called the 5' RACE reads again in MiXCR, with one record for every CDR3 protein. Among 550,000 to 650,000 distinct CDR3 sequences, 17% were seen once, and the ten largest hold just over 8%. The V and J ends lost 5 bases and 5 bases, in that order; junction bases with no gene match: 9. The CDR3 extends over 15 amino acids. Sequencing was carried out using PBMCs or a T cell subset sorted from them (not recorded which). This receptor was obtained from an adult woman who had mild COVID-19 (a few samples of this study predate the infection). Cell type and time point are not known. V gene TRBV12-3 or TRBV12-4 combines with J gene TRBJ2-1; 7 positions match TRBD2. The CDR3 loop is CASSRREIVDNEQFF. The CDR3 coding sequence is TGTGCCAGCAGTCGGCGGGAGATTGTCGACAATGAGCAGTTCTTC.